This TCR beta chain originates from a study of cytomegalovirus exposure and HLA in healthy donors. General observations from the study: Links to common viral pathogens appeared, in a later analysis, for several of the most significant clusters. Association of 17,000 or so TCR beta sequences with HLA alleles was found at 0.05 false discovery rate in a later analysis. Later analysis identified a missense DCLRE1C variant that was linked to TCR beta V- and J-gene trimming.

Germline CDR1 MNHEY, CDR2 SMNVEV (reference sequence). There are 16 residues in the CDR3. Germline trimming cut 6 bases from V and 2 bases from J; bases unmatched to any gene: 12. The primer mix had 60 Vbeta and 13 Jbeta primers. Authors' processing steps: Tens of millions of unique TCR beta chains, roughly 11 million of them shared, were counted by a later analysis. Assay used: immunoSEQ multiplex PCR; TCRdb lists only in-frame clones, some missing. The V and J calls and clone size are taken from that table; D and trimming were inferred from the DNA. The table lists about 120,000 clones, roughly four fifths of them singletons, with 2.5% to 3.5% in the top ten. This clone was detected once. Its antigen is unidentified.

The sequence was obtained from a woman aged 40 to 49 in good health and CMV-seropositive. The chain has TRBV27 and TRBJ1-2, with 7 bases lining up with TRBD1. Sequences were obtained from PBMCs. CDR3 nucleotide sequence: TGTGCCAGCAGGCCACAGGGGTCTAACCGAAACTATGGCTACACCTTC. Amino acid sequence: CASRPQGSNRNYGYTF.